This TCR beta chain came from a study of shared clonotypes between healthy human individuals. Study-level points and caveats: Only blood underwent sampling, and tissue repertoires likely differ.

Germline CDR1 and CDR2: SGHNT and YYREEE (reference sequence). V shed 4 bases and J shed 4 bases, with 11 bases lying between them. This CDR3 has 13 amino acids. Turning to this clone: The target antigen is unknown.

Clones were read by immunoSEQ multiplex PCR, and TCRdb kept only the in-frame ones, dropping some. The sample consists of more than 450,000 clones, approximately 85% of them appearing once. Sample: PBMCs. The source is a middle-aged woman in good health. Some clones in this sample may be carry-over from other donors' samples. The chain carries TRBV5-4 and TRBJ1-2, with D perhaps matching TRBD1 (6 bases). The CDR3 here is CASSPETGYGYTF. The CDR3 bases are TGTGCCAGCAGCCCCGAGACAGGCTATGGCTACACCTTC. Filled out from reference TRBV5-4 and TRBJ1-2, the complete variable domain reads ETGVTQSPTHLIKTRGQQVTLRCSSQSGHNTVSWYQQALGQGPQFIFQYYREEENGRGNFPPRFSGLQFPNYSSELNVNALELDDSALYLCASSPETGYGYTFGSGTRLTVV.